The rows below give T cell receptor beta chains drawn from one sample of a study of circulating CD8 cells and anti-PD-1 response in melanoma. TCRdb used MiXCR to reprocess the reads, holding one entry per CDR3 protein. The sample has 400 or so distinct CDR3 sequences, about 10% seen once. The sequencing here drew on CD8+ T cells from PBMCs, taken at baseline or after one month of anti-PD-1 therapy (not recorded which). These receptors were taken from a human donor with melanoma. The CDR3 runs from the conserved cysteine through the conserved F or W. D genes are given only for firm matches. The size of a clone is reported for some rows only, either as once, few or many, or as a class for expanded clones.

large	TRBJ1-2	TRBD1	TRBV28	CATHSPRDSALYGYTF	TGTGCCACCCACTCTCCACGGGACAGTGCCCTCTATGGCTACACCTTC
large	TRBJ1-5	-	TRBV28	CASSRGRGNQPQHF	TGTGCCAGCAGTCGGGGCCGCGGCAATCAGCCCCAGCATTTT
large	TRBJ2-1	-	TRBV29-1	CSVGGRHTKSYNEQFF	TGCAGCGTCGGAGGTCGCCACACCAAGTCCTACAATGAGCAGTTCTTC
large	TRBJ2-7	-	TRBV28	CASSYAANSYEQYF	TGTGCCAGCAGTTACGCCGCTAACTCCTACGAGCAGTACTTC
large	TRBJ1-5	-	TRBV28	CASQWRGNQPQHF	TGTGCCAGCCAGTGGAGGGGCAATCAGCCCCAGCATTTT
medium-sized	TRBJ2-2	-	TRBV7-2	CASSPYARTVYTGELFF	TGTGCCAGCAGCCCGTACGCCCGGACAGTCTACACCGGGGAGCTGTTTTTT
medium-sized	TRBJ2-7	-	TRBV4-3	CASSQEPQDSYEQYF	TGCGCCAGCAGCCAAGAACCCCAGGACTCCTACGAGCAGTACTTC
large	TRBJ1-1	-	TRBV14	CASSQRDEIMNTEAFF	TGTGCCAGCAGCCAGCGGGACGAAATCATGAACACTGAAGCTTTCTTT
once	TRBJ2-7	-	TRBV5-5	CASRTGNSYEQYF	TGTGCCAGCAGAACAGGCAACTCCTACGAGCAGTACTTC
medium-sized	TRBJ2-7	-	TRBV12-3/TRBV12-4	CASSLRGGGSYEQYF	TGTGCCAGCAGTCTTAGGGGGGGCGGCTCCTACGAGCAGTACTTC
medium-sized	TRBJ2-3	-	TRBV28	CASSFPRSDPSTNTQYF	TGTGCCAGCAGTTTTCCCCGATCAGACCCGAGCACGAATACGCAGTATTTT
medium-sized	TRBJ2-7	-	TRBV6-6	CASTRERVYEQYF	TGTGCCAGCACTCGAGAGCGGGTCTACGAGCAGTACTTC
-	TRBJ2-3	-	TRBV28	CAGTQPPWGSSTDAQYF	TGTGCCGGCACCCAGCCGCCATGGGGGTCTAGCACAGATGCGCAGTATTTT
large	TRBJ1-2	-	TRBV9	CASSVNVASGYTF	TGTGCCAGCAGCGTAAATGTAGCGAGTGGCTACACCTTC
large	TRBJ2-7	-	TRBV9	CASSGLGNSYEQYF	TGTGCCAGCAGCGGATTAGGGAATAGCTACGAGCAGTACTTC
medium-sized	TRBJ2-1	-	TRBV19	CASRWGGEQFF	TGTGCCAGTAGGTGGGGCGGTGAGCAGTTCTTC
medium-sized	TRBJ2-3	-	TRBV19	CASSMSTDSADTQYF	TGTGCCAGTAGTATGTCGACGGACAGTGCAGATACGCAGTATTTT
medium-sized	TRBJ2-7	TRBD2	TRBV28	CASSSSGRASEQYF	TGTGCCAGCAGCTCTAGCGGGAGGGCCTCCGAGCAGTACTTC
medium-sized	TRBJ1-1	-	TRBV28	CASSSLLGFSEAFF	TGTGCCAGCAGTTCTCTGTTGGGCTTCTCTGAAGCTTTCTTT
few	TRBJ2-1	-	TRBV20-1	CSARDDGSGNEQFF	TGCAGTGCTAGAGATGACGGGAGCGGAAATGAGCAGTTCTTC
few	TRBJ2-5	TRBD2	TRBV11-2	CASSLEASGRETQYF	TGTGCCAGCAGCTTAGAGGCTAGCGGGCGGGAGACCCAGTACTTC
medium-sized	TRBJ2-7	-	TRBV27	CASSLTRGERFYEQYF	TGTGCCAGCAGTCTAACCAGGGGAGAAAGGTTCTACGAGCAGTACTTC
large	TRBJ2-1	TRBD2	TRBV7-3	CASSPGVGLAGVLTYNEQFF	TGTGCCAGCAGCCCCGGGGTGGGACTAGCGGGGGTCTTAACGTACAATGAGCAGTTCTTC
medium-sized	TRBJ2-7	-	TRBV28	CASSLRGSLYEQYF	TGTGCCAGCAGTTTAAGGGGTTCCCTTTACGAGCAGTACTTC
medium-sized	TRBJ1-2	-	TRBV29-1	CSVEAENYGYTF	TGCAGCGTTGAGGCTGAGAACTATGGCTACACCTTC
medium-sized	TRBJ1-4	-	TRBV28	CATTGGQGGEKLFF	TGTGCCACCACGGGTGGCCAAGGGGGTGAAAAACTGTTTTTT
large	TRBJ2-6	-	TRBV28	CASSLRRPFSGANVLTF	TGTGCCAGCAGTTTAAGACGGCCATTCTCTGGGGCCAACGTCCTGACTTTC
medium-sized	TRBJ1-1	-	TRBV2	CASRVDKDRGWDTEAFF	TGTGCCAGCAGGGTAGATAAAGACCGAGGGTGGGACACTGAAGCTTTCTTT
medium-sized	TRBJ2-1	TRBD2	TRBV19	CASSPSSGSFYNEQFF	TGTGCCAGTAGCCCGTCTAGCGGGAGTTTTTACAATGAGCAGTTCTTC